What follows are 23 T cell receptor beta chains derived from one specimen sequenced in a study of blood T cells in healthy people across ages. Alongside a J-beta primer mix, a sample-barcoded 5' primer served in a second PCR lasting about 6 to 11 cycles. Using its own MiXCR run on the 5' RACE reads, TCRdb lists one record per CDR3 protein. The sample holds approximately 1,000,000 distinct CDR3 sequences, 35% to 50% seen once. Specimen: blood. These receptors were taken from a woman between 55 and 75 years old in good health.

Here the CDR3 DNA reads TGCGCCAGCAGCCAAGATCGGGCACGATACTCCTACGAGCAGTACTTC. Protein product: CASSQDRARYSYEQYF. The chain links TRBV4-1 to TRBJ2-7; no clear D. CDR3 length: 16 amino acids. From germline, CDR1 is MGHRA and CDR2 YSYEKL. Trimming cost V 0 bases and J 0 bases, with 12 bases left between them.

This clonotype was seen only a few times. The chain combines TRBV20-1 with TRBJ2-1; possibly TRBD1 for D (6 bases). Trimming took off 0 bases at V and 2 bases at J, with 11 bases between the two ends. The CDR3 extends over 15 amino acids. CDR1 and CDR2 from the germline V gene are DFQATT and SNEGSKA (reference sequence). CDR3 in DNA: TGCAGTGCTAGAGATACAGGGTCCCCCTACAATGAGCAGTTCTTC. This gives the protein CSARDTGSPYNEQFF.

The V and J genes are TRBV28 and TRBJ2-7; D not resolved. The CDR3 has 12 amino acids. Germline values: CDR1 MDHEN, CDR2 SYDVKM. V was trimmed by 2 bases and J by 4 bases, leaving 6 bases between them. The CDR3 nucleotides read TGTGCCAGCAGTTTAGGAAAATACGAGCAGTACTTC. Translation: CASSLGKYEQYF.

The chain carries TRBV9 and TRBJ1-5, with unresolved D. In germline, CDR1 is SGDLS, CDR2 YYNGEE. V was pared by 0 bases and J by 0 bases, with 7 bases between. This CDR3 has 15 amino acids. The CDR3 is CASSVEADSNQPQHF. The DNA for the CDR3 is TGTGCCAGCAGCGTAGAGGCAGATAGCAATCAGCCCCAGCATTTT.

This clonotype was seen a handful of times. The V call is TRBV27, the J call TRBJ2-3; no clear D. Germline CDR1 MNHEY, CDR2 SMNVEV (reference sequence). The ends were cut back, 6 bases at V and 6 bases at J, with 16 bases in the middle. This CDR3 spans 14 amino acids. The CDR3 bases are TGTGCCAGCAGGAGTTTAGGTTCATTTGATACGCAGTATTTT. The encoded protein is CASRSLGSFDTQYF.

At least ten counts were recorded for this clonotype. The chain recombines TRBV7-2 with TRBJ2-3; no definite D call. Germline V CDR1 and CDR2: SGHTA, FQGNSA. The CDR3 extends over 12 amino acids. With 2 bases removed from V and 8 bases from J, the gap between germline ends came to 8 bases. DNA for the CDR3: TGTGCCAGCAGCTTATCGGCTCTTACGCAGTATTTT. It specifies CASSLSALTQYF.

This chain links TRBV29-1 with TRBJ2-5, with 10 bases fitting TRBD2. The V and J ends lost 6 bases and 11 bases, in that order; junction bases with no gene match: 15. The CDR3 runs to 14 residues. Germline lookup yields CDR1 SQVTM and CDR2 ANQGSEA. The CDR3 coding sequence is TGCAGCGTATTGAGCGGGAGGGCCCGGGTAGAGCAGTACTTC. It translates to CSVLSGRARVEQYF.

The chain combines TRBV28 with TRBJ2-7, with 10 positions matching TRBD1. The V gene's germline CDR1 is MDHEN and CDR2 SYDVKM. The trim removed 5 bases at V and 3 bases at J, leaving 10 bases unmatched. CDR3 length: 16 amino acids. The CDR3 DNA reads as TGTGCCAGCAGTCAGGGGGACAGGGGATCCCTCTACGAGCAGTACTTC. This codes for CASSQGDRGSLYEQYF.

This chain joins TRBV27 and TRBJ2-1; 9 nucleotides align to TRBD1. The ends lost 0 bases at V and 9 bases at J; junction bases unmatched: 15. Per the germline V gene, CDR1 is MNHEY and CDR2 is SMNVEV (reference sequence). This CDR3 is 18 amino acids long. The CDR3 nucleotides are TGTGCCAGCAGTTTATCAATGTTAACCGGGACAGGGCGGGGTGAGCAGTTCTTC. Translation: CASSLSMLTGTGRGEQFF.

Details on this clonotype: A much larger clone lies a single base off, so this may be a read error. This chain links TRBV12-3 or TRBV12-4 with TRBJ2-5; 7 bases line up with TRBD2. This CDR3 comprises 13 residues. The CDR3 protein is CTSSPSGQETQYF. CDR3 sequence (DNA): TGTACCAGTTCACCTAGCGGACAAGAGACCCAGTACTTC.

Note on this clonotype: Given a much more abundant clone one base away, this may be a read error. The chain joins TRBV10-2 to TRBJ2-5; no reliable D call. This CDR3 contains 13 residues. The germline V gene encodes CDR1 WSHSY and CDR2 SAAADI. The CDR3 sequence is CVGAPGPQETQYF. CDR3 DNA: TGCGTCGGCGCTCCGGGCCCACAAGAGACCCAGTACTTC.

The chain employs TRBV12-3 or TRBV12-4 and TRBJ1-5; 7 nucleotides match TRBD1. V shed 6 bases, J shed 3 bases, and the junction held 8 bases outside the gene matches. The CDR3 has 15 amino acids. Here the CDR3 DNA reads TGTGCCAGCAGCTTCCGGGACAGAATCAATCAGCCCCAGCATTTT. This encodes CASSFRDRINQPQHF.

Turning to this clonotype: A much larger clone sits a single nucleotide away, making a read error possible. The chain's CDR3 is CASSLTGTYNEQYF. CDR3 DNA sequence: TGTGCCAGCAGTCTGACAGGGACATACAATGAGCAGTACTTC. The chain has TRBV12-3 or TRBV12-4 and TRBJ2-5; 7 nucleotides line up with TRBD1. With 5 bases clipped from V and 11 bases from J, the junction kept 14 bases outside the gene matches. The CDR3 consists of 14 residues.

This clonotype was observed a handful of times. The rearrangement uses TRBV2 and TRBJ2-1, with D perhaps assigned TRBD1 or TRBD2 (5 bases each). The CDR3 totals 16 residues. The germline V gene encodes CDR1 SNHLY and CDR2 FYNNEI. The V end was cut by 3 bases, the J end by 7 bases, with 19 bases between. CDR3 nucleotide sequence: TGTGCCAGCAGTGAGATCTGGACAACCGGCGGGAATGAGCAGTTCTTC. This translates into CASSEIWTTGGNEQFF.

This clonotype showed up just a few times. This chain uses TRBV12-5 with TRBJ1-1, with D hard to call. Per the germline V gene, CDR1 is LGHNT and CDR2 is FRNRAP. The ends were cut back, 5 bases at V and 2 bases at J, with 9 bases in the middle. The CDR3 has 13 residues. CDR3 amino acids: CASGPSYNTEAFF. CDR3 in DNA: TGTGCTAGTGGTCCGAGCTACAACACTGAAGCTTTCTTT.

The chain uses TRBV15 and TRBJ2-7, with D perhaps matching TRBD2 (6 bases). This CDR3 spans 14 amino acids. Germline CDR1 LNHNV, CDR2 YYDKDF (reference sequence). V lost 0 bases, J lost 7 bases, and 13 bases lay in between. The CDR3 coding sequence is TGTGCCACCAGCAGAGAGGACTACCGTAATGAGCAGTACTTC. It yields the protein CATSREDYRNEQYF. Complete variable domain (other parts from reference TRBV15 and TRBJ2-7): DAMVIQNPRYQVTQFGKPVTLSCSQTLNHNVMYWYQQKSSQAPKLLFHYYDKDFNNEADTPDNFQSRRPNTSFCFLDIRSPGLGDTAMYLCATSREDYRNEQYFGPGTRLTVT.

This clonotype was seen a few times. The V and J genes are TRBV27 and TRBJ2-4; tentatively, D is TRBD1 (5 bases). The CDR3 sequence is 15 residues long. Deletions cut 6 bases from V and 2 bases from J, with 14 bases between. CDR1 and CDR2 from the germline V gene are MNHEY and SMNVEV (reference sequence). The DNA of the CDR3 is TGTGCCAGCAGATCTGCAGGGTTTCCCAAAAACATTCAGTACTTC. It specifies CASRSAGFPKNIQYF.

The gene calls are TRBV6-5 and TRBJ2-5; D might be TRBD1 or TRBD2, each matching 6 bases. The CDR3 has 15 residues. Trimming took off 6 bases at V and 3 bases at J, with 17 bases between the two ends. Germline V gene lookup returns CDR1 MNHEY and CDR2 SVGAGI. The CDR3 sequence is CASRLGGTTKETQYF. Here the CDR3 DNA reads TGTGCCAGCAGGCTAGGCGGGACAACAAAAGAGACCCAGTACTTC.

This clonotype was seen many times. V is TRBV9 and J is TRBJ2-1, with D perhaps being TRBD1 or TRBD2 (6 bases each). Between the trimmed V and J ends, which lost 3 bases and 4 bases, there was a span of 8 bases. The germline V gene encodes CDR1 SGDLS and CDR2 YYNGEE. The CDR3 loop spans 13 amino acids. The CDR3 here is CASSGRGYNEQFF. The CDR3 region has the DNA TGTGCCAGCAGCGGGAGGGGGTACAATGAGCAGTTCTTC. The whole variable domain, filled in from reference TRBV9 and TRBJ2-1, reads DSGVTQTPKHLITATGQRVTLRCSPRSGDLSVYWYQQSLDQGLQFLIQYYNGEERAKGNILERFSAQQFPDLHSELNLSSLELGDSALYFCASSGRGYNEQFFGPGTRLTVL.

V and J are TRBV29-1 and TRBJ2-3; D is uncertain. Germline V CDR1 and CDR2: SQVTM, ANQGSEA. Trimming left V 7 bases short and J 1 base short, with 9 bases between. The CDR3 runs to 12 residues. This chain's CDR3 is CSAEAGTDTQYF. CDR3 nucleotide sequence: TGCAGCGCCGAAGCCGGCACAGATACGCAGTATTTT.

This clonotype was counted only a few times. The rearrangement joins TRBV11-2 to TRBJ2-7; D could derive from TRBD1 or TRBD2 (7 bases each). The CDR3 has 17 residues. V shed 5 bases and J shed 3 bases, with 23 bases lying between them. From germline, CDR1 is SGHAT and CDR2 FQNNGV. Written as DNA, the CDR3 is TGTGCCAGCAGCCCCCGGCGGCAGGGGGGGTTTTTCTACGAGCAGTACTTC. Residues: CASSPRRQGGFFYEQYF.

The chain carries TRBV5-1 and TRBJ2-7; 7 nucleotides match TRBD2. This CDR3 is 14 amino acids long. Germline V lookup: CDR1 SGHRS, CDR2 YFSETQ. The trim removed 3 bases at V and 2 bases at J, leaving 5 bases unmatched. The DNA of the CDR3 is TGCGCCAGCAGCTCGGCTCTAGCGGCCTACGAGCAGTACTTC. It is translated as CASSSALAAYEQYF.

The table lists this clonotype with a few counts. CDR3 loop: CASSLGTSARQETQYF. The CDR3 DNA follows: TGTGCCAGCAGCTTAGGGACTAGCGCACGTCAAGAGACCCAGTACTTC. The chain joins TRBV7-7 to TRBJ2-5; 9 nucleotides agree with TRBD2. After removal of 1 base from V and 2 bases from J, the junction contained 5 bases not matched to a gene. The CDR3 consists of 16 residues. Per the germline V gene, CDR1 is SSHAT and CDR2 is FNYEAQ (reference sequence).